The 3 T cell receptor beta chains below come from one sample, sequenced in a study of blood T cell repertoires in COVID-19 (dated by TCRdb to 2020 to 2021). The method was the immunoSEQ multiplex PCR assay. The source is immuneACCESS, and TCRdb retained only in-frame sequences with V and J called. Part of the clones is not carried over; for the studies checked, unresolved V genes explain less than half of this, and the remainder is unexplained. The sample includes over 70,000 clones, with less than 85% observed a single time. The top ten clones comprise roughly 15% of the sample. Sequencing used peripheral blood. The receptor source for this set is a man between 65 and 85 years old with active or convalescent COVID-19.

This clone appeared a few times. The V call is TRBV4-1, the J call TRBJ2-7; TRBD1 matches at 7 bases. Germline V CDR1 and CDR2: MGHRA, YSYEKL. Trimming took 4 bases from V and 4 from J; bases not matched to a gene: 10. CDR3 size: 15 residues. The CDR3 reads CASSPRWDSDYEQYF. The CDR3 DNA sequence: TGCGCCAGCAGCCCCCGGTGGGACAGTGATTACGAGCAGTACTTC.

A few counts support this clone. V and J are TRBV4-1 and TRBJ2-5; TRBD2 might be the D (5 bases). This CDR3 has 15 amino acids. Germline V gives CDR1 MGHRA, CDR2 YSYEKL. The V end lost 0 bases, the J end lost 6 bases, and 14 bases lay between the germline ends. CDR3 region: CASSQDQLATQTQYF. DNA for the CDR3: TGCGCCAGCAGCCAAGATCAGCTAGCCACACAGACCCAGTACTTC.

The chain is built from TRBV7-3 and TRBJ2-1, with 10 bases fitting TRBD2. The CDR3 has 14 amino acids. From germline, CDR1 is SGHTA and CDR2 FQGTGA. Trimming removed 5 bases from V and 5 bases from J; junction bases left unmatched: 3. In DNA, the CDR3 is TGTGCCAGCAGCCCAAGCGGGGGGGACAATGAGCAGTTCTTC. Amino acid sequence: CASSPSGGDNEQFF.